A selection of T cell receptor beta chains follows, all from one sample in a study of blood T cells in healthy people across ages. In TCRdb, the 5' RACE reads were re-called with MiXCR into one record per CDR3 protein. The profile covers fewer than 800,000 distinct CDR3 sequences, with about a third appearing a single time and approximately 15% taken by the ten largest. Sequenced sample: blood. The receptors stem from a woman of 80 years or more in good health. CDR3s include the opening cysteine and the closing phenylalanine or tryptophan. The order of the fields is D gene, V gene, J gene, clone size, CDR3 DNA, CDR3 protein. A D gene is named only where the DNA matches it firmly. Expanded clones get a size class; other rows say once, few or many, or leave the size out.

NA	TRBV11-2	TRBJ2-7	few	TGTGCCAGCAGCTTAGATCAAACTAGCTACGAGCAGTACTTC	CASSLDQTSYEQYF
TRBD1	TRBV7-3	TRBJ2-1	few	TGTGCCAGCAGGACCGGGACAGGGCCGAATGAGCAGTTTTTC	CASRTGTGPNEQFF
NA	TRBV7-7	TRBJ2-2	NA	TGTGTTACCCGCCGGAGTTCGGGGACCGGGGAGCTGTTTTTT	CVTRRSSGTGELFF
TRBD1	TRBV5-1	TRBJ1-1	NA	TGCGCCAGCAGCTCAGACAGGGGCTCTGAAGCTTTCTTT	CASSSDRGSEAFF
NA	TRBV7-6	TRBJ2-1	many	TGTGCCAGCAGCTTAGCTCCGGAAGCCTACAATGAGCAGTTCTTC	CASSLAPEAYNEQFF
NA	TRBV5-1	TRBJ2-6	many	TGCGCCAGCAGGAGAGGGGAGTATGGGGCCAACGTCCTGACTTTC	CASRRGEYGANVLTF
NA	TRBV25-1	TRBJ2-1	NA	TGTGCCAGCAGTGAATTCGGGGGCAGGGGGGAAGAGACCCAGTTCTTC	CASSEFGGRGEETQFF
TRBD1	TRBV28	TRBJ1-2	NA	TGTGCCAGCAGTTTCGGGGACAGGGACTATGGCTACACCTTC	CASSFGDRDYGYTF
TRBD1	TRBV7-2	TRBJ2-2	few	TGTGCCAGCAGCAAACAGGGGGCTCAGACCGGGGAGCTGTTTTTT	CASSKQGAQTGELFF
NA	TRBV6-6	TRBJ1-1	NA	TGTGCCAGCAGCAATGGGAGGACTGAAGCTTTCTTT	CASSNGRTEAFF
NA	TRBV19	TRBJ1-4	few	TGTGCCAGTAGTAGGACGGGACTCGCAACTAATGAAAAACTGTTTTTT	CASSRTGLATNEKLFF
TRBD2	TRBV20-1	TRBJ2-3	NA	TGCAGTGCTAGGACTAGCGGGAGGACCGGAACAGATACGCAGTATTTT	CSARTSGRTGTDTQYF
NA	TRBV5-6	TRBJ1-5	many	TGTGCCAGCAGCCTGGGGGGAGGGGACAGCAATCAGCCCCAGCATTTT	CASSLGGGDSNQPQHF
NA	TRBV15	TRBJ1-5	NA	TGTGCCACCAGCAGCGGGGGGCCTTCTCAGCCCCAGCATTTT	CATSSGGPSQPQHF
NA	TRBV7-9	TRBJ2-5	NA	TGTGCCAGCAGCTTAGAGCCAGCCCAAGAGACCCAGTACTTC	CASSLEPAQETQYF
NA	TRBV30	TRBJ1-1	NA	TGTGCCTGGAGGCCTAGGGATCAGACTGAAGCTTTCTTT	CAWRPRDQTEAFF
NA	TRBV6-1	TRBJ2-7	many	TGTGCCAGCAGTGCGAATCGGGCGGTGGGATACGAGCAGTACTTC	CASSANRAVGYEQYF
NA	TRBV12-3/TRBV12-4	TRBJ1-5	NA	TGTGCCAGCAGGGGACCTTTGAGCAATCAGCCCCAGCATTTT	CASRGPLSNQPQHF
NA	TRBV10-3	TRBJ2-5	many	TGTGCCATCAGTGAGACTAGCCGAATAGAGACCCAGTACTTC	CAISETSRIETQYF
NA	TRBV29-1	TRBJ2-1	few	TGCAGCGTTAATGGGGTGAGCTCCTACAATGAGCGGTTCTTC	CSVNGVSSYNERFF
NA	TRBV7-9	TRBJ1-5	NA	TGTGCCAGCAGCTGGGAAGGACAGCCCCAGCATTTT	CASSWEGQPQHF
TRBD1	TRBV4-1	TRBJ1-4	many	TGCGCCAGCAGCCGGCCTCGACAGGGGTTAACAGAAAAACTGTTTTTT	CASSRPRQGLTEKLFF
NA	TRBV28	TRBJ1-2	few	TGTGCCAGCAGTCCCCCGGGACTCGGGGTTGTAGGCTACACCTTC	CASSPPGLGVVGYTF
TRBD2	TRBV7-6	TRBJ2-7	many	TGTGCCAGCAGCCCGCAGCGGGGGGTTGTACGAGAGCAGTACTTC	CASSPQRGVVREQYF
NA	TRBV4-2	TRBJ2-1	many	TGTGCCAGCAGCCGCACCCCAGGAGGGGGCTCCTACAATGAGCAGTTCTTC	CASSRTPGGGSYNEQFF
NA	TRBV28	TRBJ2-3	many	TGTGCCACCTGGCTGGGTGCGGGGCAATCCACAGATACGCAGTATTTT	CATWLGAGQSTDTQYF
TRBD2	TRBV12-3/TRBV12-4	TRBJ2-1	many	TGTGCCAGCAGTTGGGGGGGACGGAATGAGCAGTTCTTC	CASSWGGRNEQFF
NA	TRBV20-1	TRBJ2-1	many	TGCAGTGCTAACGCGGGCGGGATGTACAATGAGCAGTTCTTC	CSANAGGMYNEQFF
NA	TRBV13	TRBJ2-1	NA	TGTGCCAGCAGCGCCCTTCTCAAGGCTAGCGGGACAGGGTACAATGAGCAGTTCTTC	CASSALLKASGTGYNEQFF
NA	TRBV7-2	TRBJ1-4	NA	TGTGCCAGCAGCTCGCAGCCCGGACGGGACCCTTCTAATGAAAAACTGTTTTTT	CASSSQPGRDPSNEKLFF
TRBD1	TRBV7-2	TRBJ1-3	few	TGTGCCAGCAGCTTATCATCAGGGGGCTTTAACACCATATATTTT	CASSLSSGGFNTIYF
NA	TRBV4-3	TRBJ1-1	few	TGCGCCAGCAGCCAAGATCTTAAGGGCGGGAACACTGAAGCTTTCTTT	CASSQDLKGGNTEAFF
NA	TRBV25-1	TRBJ1-2	many	TGTGCCAGCAGTGAAACGGAGGGCCGGGACCTAAACTATGGCTACACCTTC	CASSETEGRDLNYGYTF
TRBD2	TRBV2	TRBJ2-1	NA	TGTGCCAGCAGTGAACTAGCGGGGGGGCCTGGTGAGCAGTTCTTC	CASSELAGGPGEQFF
TRBD1	TRBV30	TRBJ1-2	many	TGTGCCTGGGGTTATTCCGGGACAGGGAAATACACCTTC	CAWGYSGTGKYTF
TRBD1	TRBV2	TRBJ2-3	many	TGTGCCAGCAGCCTGACCCGGGACAGGGGGCGGGATACGCAGTATTTT	CASSLTRDRGRDTQYF
NA	TRBV13	TRBJ1-6	many	TGTGCCAGCAGCCGCGCGGCGGCCAGCTCCTATAATTCACCCCTCCACTTT	CASSRAAASSYNSPLHF
TRBD2	TRBV7-9	TRBJ2-5	few	TGTGCCAGCAGCTTCGGGCTAGCGGTTCAAGAGACCCAGTACTTC	CASSFGLAVQETQYF
NA	TRBV2	TRBJ1-1	NA	TGTGCCAGCAGTGTTACAGGGACCGGGTCCAACACTGAAGCTTTCTTT	CASSVTGTGSNTEAFF
NA	TRBV7-8	TRBJ2-7	NA	TGTGCCAGCAGCTTAGTCCGTAGCGTTGGAGGAGGCAACGAGCAGTACTTC	CASSLVRSVGGGNEQYF
TRBD2	TRBV20-1	TRBJ2-7	many	TGCAGTGCGGGGAGGGGAGGCCCCTACGAGCAGTACTTC	CSAGRGGPYEQYF
NA	TRBV3-1	TRBJ1-2	NA	TGTGCCAGCAGCCAAGATCGCGGTGGTGGGCAGTTTAACTATGGCTACACCTTC	CASSQDRGGGQFNYGYTF
NA	TRBV28	TRBJ2-1	NA	TGTGCCAGCAAACTCCAGGGGCCCCCCTCCCATGAGCAGTTCTTC	CASKLQGPPSHEQFF
NA	TRBV6-2/TRBV6-3	TRBJ2-2	NA	TGTGCCAGCAGCGACAGAACTCGGCTGTTTTTT	CASSDRTRLFF
TRBD1	TRBV20-1	TRBJ1-1	many	TGCAGTGCTAGGGCGTTCGGGACAGGGTTGACTGAAGCTTTCTTT	CSARAFGTGLTEAFF
NA	TRBV5-6	TRBJ2-3	many	TGTGCCAGCAGCTACGACAGGAGCCCAGATACGCAGTATTTT	CASSYDRSPDTQYF
NA	TRBV11-2	TRBJ2-7	NA	TGTGCCAGCAGCTTAGTGGGACCCATTTACGAGCAGTACTTC	CASSLVGPIYEQYF
TRBD2	TRBV5-1	TRBJ2-1	NA	TGCGCCAGTACTAGCGGGAGTTATGAGCAGTTCTTC	CASTSGSYEQFF
TRBD2	TRBV29-1	TRBJ2-1	NA	TGCAGCGTTGCCGCGGGGGGCCGGTTTTACGAGCAGTTCTTC	CSVAAGGRFYEQFF
TRBD1	TRBV20-1	TRBJ2-7	many	TGCAGTGCTAGAGGGGACAGCCACGAGCAGTACTTC	CSARGDSHEQYF
NA	TRBV29-1	TRBJ1-2	many	TGCAGCGTTGAAGATCTGGAGGGTCGGGATGGCTACACCTTC	CSVEDLEGRDGYTF
TRBD1	TRBV12-3/TRBV12-4	TRBJ1-5	many	TGTGCCAGCACCTTTTCTCGTGCGGGACAGGGATGGGGCCAGCCCCAGCATTTT	CASTFSRAGQGWGQPQHF
NA	TRBV5-1	TRBJ2-4	many	TGCGCCAGCAGCGGCGAGGGACATCCTGGCGACATTCAGTACTTC	CASSGEGHPGDIQYF
NA	TRBV28	TRBJ1-5	many	TGTGCCAGCGGGGGACGAGGTTTCGGCAATCAGCCCCAGCATTTT	CASGGRGFGNQPQHF
NA	TRBV20-1	TRBJ1-1	NA	TGCAGTGCTAGAGAGGTAGACAGGAACACTGAAGCTTTCTTT	CSAREVDRNTEAFF
TRBD1	TRBV20-1	TRBJ1-6	few	TGCAGTGCTAAGGGACAGGGGGAGTTCGTAGGTTCACCCCTCCACTTT	CSAKGQGEFVGSPLHF